These 21 T cell receptor beta chains were sequenced from one sample in a study of T cells after yellow fever vaccination (dated by TCRdb to about 2019). Libraries were prepared through 5' RACE. The sequencer was an Illumina NovaSeq 6000. TCRdb trimmed the raw reads at Q25, called clones with MiXCR and kept productive beta chains. For every CDR3 protein sequence, its rows merge into one entry that carries the most common genes and DNA. The sample profile shows hundreds of thousands of distinct CDR3 sequences; 4.1% of them were found once. The top ten clones comprise about 26% of the sample. The treatment or condition tag for this specimen amounts to: live attenuated yellow fever vaccine strain. The input for sequencing was PBMCs, taken 5 days after the yellow fever booster vaccination. The receptors were gathered from a man aged 18 to 30 who received the YFV17D yellow fever vaccine.

The V call is TRBV20-1, the J call TRBJ2-3, with TRBD2 identical over 8 bases. The V gene's germline CDR1 is DFQATT and CDR2 SNEGSKA (reference sequence). The CDR3 has 16 residues. V lost 1 base and J lost 2; bases outside the gene matches: 8. CDR3: CSARGVRGGTTDTQYF. The CDR3 nucleotides read TGCAGTGCTAGAGGGGTCCGGGGGGGCACCACAGATACGCAGTATTTT.

This clonotype was seen many times. This chain joins TRBV20-1 and TRBJ2-1; possible D gene TRBD2, 7 bases. CDR3 length: 15 residues. Trimming took 6 bases from V and 0 from J, leaving 15 bases between them. Germline values: CDR1 DFQATT, CDR2 SNEGSKA (reference sequence). CDR3 sequence reads: CSARGGPGSYNEQFF. The DNA for the CDR3 is TGCAGTGCCCGCGGGGGCCCGGGCTCCTACAATGAGCAGTTCTTC.

A few counts support this clonotype. The V call is TRBV5-1, the J call TRBJ1-2, with TRBD1 as a possible D gene (5 bases). V was trimmed by 4 bases and J by 0 bases, leaving 13 bases between them. Germline CDR1 and CDR2: SGHRS and YFSETQ. The CDR3 is 15 amino acids. The CDR3, as DNA: TGCGCCAGCAGCCCCGGGACTGCGACTAACTATGGCTACACCTTC. Protein: CASSPGTATNYGYTF.

This clonotype was found a few times. V and J are TRBV7-2 and TRBJ2-5; 9 bases match TRBD2. The germline V gene encodes CDR1 SGHTA and CDR2 FQGNSA. The CDR3 totals 14 residues. Trimming cost V 5 bases and J 5 bases; bases outside gene matches: 6. In DNA, the CDR3 is TGTGCCAGCAGCCTTAATGCGGGAGGGGAGACCCAGTACTTC. As protein: CASSLNAGGETQYF. The complete variable domain, with remaining parts taken from reference TRBV7-2 and TRBJ2-5, reads GAGVSQSPSNKVTEKGKDVELRCDPISGHTALYWYRQSLGQGLEFLIYFQGNSAPDKSGLPSDRFSAERTGGSVSTLTIQRTQQEDSAVYLCASSLNAGGETQYFGPGTRLLVL.

V gene TRBV10-2 combines with J gene TRBJ2-5, with TRBD2 matching 10 bases. The CDR3 has 15 residues. J lost 0 bases, V lost 3 bases, and 1 base had no gene match. CDR1 is WSHSY, CDR2 SAAADI, per germline. The CDR3: CASSDSGGYQETQYF. CDR3 sequence (DNA): TGCGCCAGCAGTGATAGCGGGGGGTACCAAGAGACCCAGTACTTC.

This clonotype was recorded only once. Germline and junction disagree at one end, which may indicate a read error. V gene TRBV28 combines with J gene TRBJ2-2; D could derive from TRBD1 or TRBD2 (6 bases each). The CDR3 runs to 16 residues. Per germline, CDR1 MDHEN and CDR2 SYDVKM. The CDR3 loop is CASSLPGGGQTGVLFF. The CDR3 nucleotides read TGTGCCAGCAGTCTTCCCGGAGGGGGGCAGACCGGGGTGCTGTTTTTT. The variable domain in full, with the rest retrieved from reference TRBV28 and TRBJ2-2, is DVKVTQSSRYLVKRTGEKVFLECVQDMDHENMFWYRQDPGLGLRLIYFSYDVKMKEKGDIPEGYSVSREKKERFSLILESASTNQTSMYLCASSLPGGGQTGVLFFGEGSRLTVL.

This clonotype was detected a few times. This rearrangement joins TRBV11-2 to TRBJ2-3; 11 positions match TRBD1. The CDR3 loop spans 17 amino acids. Germline values: CDR1 SGHAT, CDR2 FQNNGV. J lost 2 bases, V lost 1 base, and 5 bases had no gene match. CDR3 bases: TGTGCCAGCAGCTTAGGGGGTGGACAGGGGGCCACAGATACGCAGTATTTT. Translated: CASSLGGGQGATDTQYF.

The genes are TRBV27 and TRBJ2-1; the D is unclear. CDR1 and CDR2 from the germline V gene are MNHEY and SMNVEV (reference sequence). This CDR3 is 18 amino acids long. The V end lost 5 bases, the J end lost 0 bases, and 20 bases lay between the germline ends. Written as DNA, the CDR3 is TGTGCCAGCAGTGGGGTCGACCCCGGGCATCACTCCTACAATGAGCAGTTCTTC. It specifies CASSGVDPGHHSYNEQFF.

The chain combines TRBV4-3 with TRBJ1-2; no reliable D call. Trimming took off 0 bases at V and 2 bases at J, with 19 bases between the two ends. The CDR3 contains 18 residues. CDR1 is LGHNA, CDR2 YSLEER, per germline. CDR3 sequence reads: CASSQDLIGVIGNYGYTF. The CDR3 coding sequence is TGCGCCAGCAGCCAAGATTTGATTGGGGTGATTGGGAACTATGGCTACACCTTC.

The sample holds many counts of this clonotype. The rearrangement joins TRBV5-1 to TRBJ2-1, with TRBD2 matching over 8 bases. V trimming: 1 base; J trimming: 1 base; junction bases outside the gene matches: 4. Germline CDR1 SGHRS, CDR2 YFSETQ. The CDR3 extends over 16 amino acids. CDR3 DNA sequence: TGCGCCAGCAGCTTGTTGGTAGCGGGATCCTACAATGAGCAGTTCTTC. Translated, it gives CASSLLVAGSYNEQFF.

The V call is TRBV4-1, the J call TRBJ2-1; D uncertain. The CDR3 is 16 residues long. Germline CDR1 reads MGHRA; CDR2 reads YSYEKL. V was shortened by 1 base and J by 5 bases, with 15 bases between the two germline ends. The CDR3 reads CASSQAISRVDNEQFF. The DNA for the CDR3 is TGCGCCAGCAGCCAAGCGATCAGCCGGGTAGACAATGAGCAGTTCTTC.

The chain uses TRBV10-3 and TRBJ2-7; TRBD1 aligns across 7 bases. The CDR3 loop spans 14 amino acids. J gave up 2 bases and V 3 bases, and 4 bases lay outside the gene matches. Germline values: CDR1 ENHRY, CDR2 SYGVKD. This CDR3 reads CAISEGTATYEQYF. CDR3 in DNA: TGTGCCATCAGTGAAGGGACAGCCACCTACGAGCAGTACTTC.

The chain couples TRBV9 to TRBJ1-5; D remains ambiguous. The CDR3 spans 15 residues. Looked up from germline, CDR1 is SGDLS and CDR2 is YYNGEE. The V and J ends lost 0 bases and 2 bases respectively, with 9 bases between them. The CDR3 region has the DNA TGTGCCAGCAGCGTAGACGCGGGCGGCAATCAGCCCCAGCATTTT. Translated: CASSVDAGGNQPQHF. Drawing the rest from reference TRBV9 and TRBJ1-5, the complete variable domain is DSGVTQTPKHLITATGQRVTLRCSPRSGDLSVYWYQQSLDQGLQFLIQYYNGEERAKGNILERFSAQQFPDLHSELNLSSLELGDSALYFCASSVDAGGNQPQHFGDGTRLSIL.

At least ten counts were recorded for this clonotype. The V gene is TRBV5-1, the J gene TRBJ2-2, with no clear D. Trimming cost V 1 base and J 5 bases, with 3 bases left between them. Germline CDR1 reads SGHRS; CDR2 reads YFSETQ. This CDR3 region has 12 residues. The CDR3 nucleotides are TGCGCCAGCAGCTTGCAGACCGGGGAGCTGTTTTTT. This sequence encodes CASSLQTGELFF. Variable domain in full (rest from reference TRBV5-1 and TRBJ2-2): KAGVTQTPRYLIKTRGQQVTLSCSPISGHRSVSWYQQTPGQGLQFLFEYFSETQRNKGNFPGRFSGRQFSNSRSEMNVSTLELGDSALYLCASSLQTGELFFGEGSRLTVL.

This clonotype was seen a handful of times. This chain links TRBV5-1 with TRBJ1-6; the D is unclear. CDR1 is SGHRS, CDR2 YFSETQ, per germline. This CDR3 is 15 amino acids long. V was clipped by 6 bases and J by 3 bases, with 13 bases between them. The CDR3 DNA is TGCGCCAGCACCCCCGATGGCGTCTATAATTCACCCCTCCACTTT. Its protein product is CASTPDGVYNSPLHF.

This chain connects TRBV4-1 to TRBJ1-5; no definite D call. V was shortened by 1 base and J by 0 bases, with 10 bases between the two germline ends. The CDR3 runs to 16 residues. The germline V gene encodes CDR1 MGHRA and CDR2 YSYEKL. The CDR3 is CASSQGEHYSNQPQHF. CDR3 bases: TGCGCCAGCAGCCAAGGGGAACACTATAGCAATCAGCCCCAGCATTTT.

This clonotype has a handful of counts. The chain joins TRBV14 to TRBJ2-7, with D tentatively TRBD2 (5 bases). Between the trimmed V and J ends, which lost 1 base and 4 bases, there was a span of 11 bases. The CDR3 has 14 residues. Looked up from germline, CDR1 is SGHDN and CDR2 is FVKESK. The CDR3 protein is CASSQGPGWYEQYF. As DNA, the CDR3 is TGTGCCAGCAGCCAAGGCCCGGGGTGGTACGAGCAGTACTTC.

This clonotype has ten or more counts. The rearrangement uses TRBV20-1 and TRBJ1-1; no reliable D call. CDR3 length equals 13 residues. Germline V gene data show CDR1 as DFQATT and CDR2 as SNEGSKA (reference sequence). V shed 5 bases and J shed 0 bases, with 10 bases lying between them. CDR3 amino acids: CSAAPSLNTEAFF. The CDR3 DNA is TGCAGTGCTGCTCCATCCCTGAACACTGAAGCTTTCTTT.

In its sample, this clonotype was seen a few times. CDR3 nucleotides: TGTGCCAGCAGTTTAGGCAGGGGCCGCGGCACAGATACGCAGTATTTT. Translation: CASSLGRGRGTDTQYF. This chain links TRBV27 with TRBJ2-3, with a tentative D call TRBD1 (6 bases). In germline, CDR1 is MNHEY, CDR2 SMNVEV (reference sequence). The CDR3 contains 16 residues. Trimming left V 2 bases short and J 1 base short, with 13 bases between.

In its sample, this clonotype was seen many times. This chain connects TRBV27 to TRBJ2-3, with D perhaps matching TRBD1 or TRBD2 (5 bases each). The CDR3 contains 13 residues. Germline V lookup: CDR1 MNHEY, CDR2 SMNVEV (reference sequence). Deletions cut 9 bases from V and 2 bases from J, with 12 bases between. The CDR3 loop reads CASRPGATDTQYF. As DNA, the CDR3 is TGTGCCAGTCGACCCGGGGCCACAGATACGCAGTATTTT.

V gene TRBV5-1 combines with J gene TRBJ1-1, with 9 nucleotides matching TRBD1. Germline V CDR1 and CDR2: SGHRS, YFSETQ. The CDR3 spans 15 residues. V dropped 3 bases and J dropped 4; count of bases not matched to a gene: 7. The CDR3 DNA sequence: TGCGCCAGCAGCTCTACAGGGGGCCGGGGCACTGAAGCTTTCTTT. Translating gives CASSSTGGRGTEAFF.